These 30 T cell receptor beta chains share one sample of origin, sequenced in a study of identical twins. Each CDR3 protein is one row after TCRdb ran MiXCR on the 5' RACE reads. The table lists around 290,000 distinct CDR3 sequences, more than 8% of them singletons, with about 7.1% in the top ten. These data also formed part of another study, on yellow fever vaccine responses in identical twins.

Material: CD8+ T cells sorted from blood. The origin of the receptors is a woman aged 18-30 years in good health.

The chain has TRBV24-1 and TRBJ2-6; D call uncertain. Germline V CDR1 and CDR2: KGHDR, SFDVKD. Trimming stripped 4 bases from V and 4 bases from J, with 13 bases between. The CDR3 has 16 amino acids. The CDR3 region has the DNA TGTGCCACCAGTGAAAGCCTCAGATCCGGGGCCAACGTCCTGACTTTC. Translated: CATSESLRSGANVLTF.

The chain couples TRBV4-2 to TRBJ2-7; D is unresolved. This CDR3 has 13 residues. The V and J ends lost 5 bases and 3 bases respectively, with 11 bases between them. Per the germline V gene, CDR1 is LGHNA and CDR2 is YNFKEQ. CDR3 residues: CASSSLDLYEQYF. The CDR3 DNA follows: TGTGCCAGCAGCTCTCTAGATCTCTACGAGCAGTACTTC.

Ten or more counts support this clonotype. This chain joins TRBV7-9 and TRBJ2-7; the D gene is possibly TRBD2 (7 bases). CDR3 size: 16 residues. CDR1 and CDR2 from the germline V gene are SEHNR and FQNEAQ (reference sequence). Trimming took off 5 bases at V and 4 bases at J, with 21 bases between the two ends. CDR3 residues: CASSETWGGTGYEQYF. CDR3 DNA sequence: TGTGCCAGCAGCGAGACATGGGGGGGCACCGGGTACGAGCAGTACTTC.

The chain is built from TRBV27 and TRBJ2-1; D uncertain. CDR3 size: 13 residues. V lost 7 bases and J 2 bases, leaving 9 bases between the germline ends. CDR1 and CDR2 from the germline V gene are MNHEY and SMNVEV (reference sequence). The CDR3 region has the DNA TGTGCCAGCACGGCCAGCCCCTACAATGAGCAGTTCTTC. Protein sequence: CASTASPYNEQFF.

This clonotype was found many times. At one end, the junction sequence differs from germline, possibly due to a read error. The chain links TRBV7-9 to TRBJ2-7; perhaps TRBD1 as D (5 bases). The length of the CDR3 is 13 residues. Germline-derived CDR1 and CDR2 are SEHNR and FQNEAQ (reference sequence). The CDR3 sequence is CASSSTGSYEQYF. The CDR3 nucleotides read TGCGCCAGCAGCTCTACAGGATCCTACGAGCAGTACTTC.

This clonotype was detected ten times or more. This chain connects TRBV4-2 to TRBJ2-1; 7 positions match TRBD1. The germline V gene has CDR1 LGHNA and CDR2 YNFKEQ. This CDR3 is built from 16 residues. Trimming at V came to 0 bases and at J to 6 bases, leaving 8 bases not matched to a gene. The CDR3 here is CASSQDGGGQFNEQFF. The CDR3 DNA follows: TGTGCCAGCAGCCAAGATGGTGGGGGACAGTTCAATGAGCAGTTCTTC.

This clonotype was observed a few times. The gene calls are TRBV24-1 and TRBJ2-2; no reliable D call. The CDR3 is 14 amino acids. Germline V CDR1 and CDR2: KGHDR, SFDVKD. V shed 1 base and J shed 6 bases, with 8 bases lying between them. The CDR3 DNA reads as TGTGCCACCAGTGATTTTTCCGGAGCCGGGGAGCTGTTTTTT. This encodes CATSDFSGAGELFF.

The sample holds many counts of this clonotype. The rearrangement joins TRBV7-6 to TRBJ2-7; D gene unclear. Trimming removed 1 base from V and 4 bases from J, with 8 bases in between. Germline loops: CDR1 SGHVS, CDR2 FNYEAQ. The CDR3 has 13 amino acids. CDR3 sequence: CASSLGPLYEQYF. CDR3 nucleotides: TGTGCCAGCAGCTTAGGCCCTTTATACGAGCAGTACTTC.

The genes are TRBV12-3 or TRBV12-4 and TRBJ2-7, with TRBD2 matching 13 bases. J was trimmed by 6 bases and V by 1 base; bases with no gene match: 0. The CDR3 length is 14 residues. CDR3 amino acids: CASSLGTSGSEQYF. The CDR3 coding sequence is TGTGCCAGCAGTTTAGGGACTAGCGGGAGCGAGCAGTACTTC.

Ten or more counts support this clonotype. The CDR3 protein is CASSLVPDMDTEAFF. The CDR3 bases are TGCGCCAGCAGCTTGGTTCCCGACATGGACACTGAAGCTTTCTTT. The chain recombines TRBV5-1 with TRBJ1-1; the D is unclear. Germline V gene data show CDR1 as SGHRS and CDR2 as YFSETQ. The V end was cut by 0 bases, the J end by 3 bases, with 12 bases between. The CDR3 totals 15 residues.

The genes are TRBV19 and TRBJ1-5, with D possibly matching TRBD1 (6 bases). V shed 4 bases and J shed 7 bases, with 20 bases lying between them. The CDR3 has 16 amino acids. In germline, CDR1 is LNHDA, CDR2 SQIVND (reference sequence). The CDR3 coding sequence is TGTGCCAGTAGTACCCATCTCCGGGACACCTGGCAGCCCCAGCATTTT. This gives the protein CASSTHLRDTWQPQHF.

V usage is TRBV5-1 and J usage is TRBJ2-7; 7 bases are shared with TRBD1. V gave up 6 bases and J gave up 1 base; unmatched junction bases: 4. In germline, CDR1 is SGHRS, CDR2 YFSETQ. CDR3 length equals 13 residues. CDR3 DNA: TGCGCCAGCACCGGACAGGATTCCTACGAGCAGTACTTC. This translates into CASTGQDSYEQYF.

This clonotype has more than one count but fewer than ten. The chain joins TRBV12-3 or TRBV12-4 to TRBJ1-1, with a possible D match to TRBD1 (5 bases). The CDR3 loop spans 11 amino acids. The germline V and J ends were trimmed by 6 bases and 9 bases, with 11 bases remaining between them. The CDR3 DNA reads TGTGCCAGCAGGACCGGGACTAAAGCTTTCTTT. Translation gives CASRTGTKAFF.

This clonotype showed up just a few times. The rearrangement joins TRBV10-3 to TRBJ2-7, with D possibly being TRBD1 or TRBD2 (5 bases each). The germline V gene has CDR1 ENHRY and CDR2 SYGVKD. V was cut by 3 bases and J by 0 bases, with 9 bases left in between. The CDR3 contains 14 residues. This CDR3 reads CAISDQGPSYEQYF. CDR3 nucleotide sequence: TGTGCCATCAGTGACCAGGGACCCTCCTACGAGCAGTACTTC.

This clonotype was recorded at least ten times. The V gene is TRBV2, the J gene TRBJ2-5; possibly TRBD1 for D (5 bases). Germline assignment: CDR1 SNHLY and CDR2 FYNNEI. The CDR3 sequence is 14 residues long. Trimming took 2 bases from V and 5 from J, leaving 12 bases between them. CDR3 in DNA: TGTGCCAGCAGTGAATGGGGCCAGGGTGAGACCCAGTACTTC. As protein: CASSEWGQGETQYF. The full variable domain, completed using reference TRBV2 and TRBJ2-5, is EPEVTQTPSHQVTQMGQEVILRCVPISNHLYFYWYRQILGQKVEFLVSFYNNEISEKSEIFDDQFSVERPDGSNFTLKIRSTKLEDSAMYFCASSEWGQGETQYFGPGTRLLVL.

This clonotype was picked up many times. The V and J genes are TRBV12-3 or TRBV12-4 and TRBJ2-2, with D unresolved. V was pared by 4 bases and J by 0 bases, with 3 bases between. CDR3 length: 13 residues. The CDR3 DNA reads TGTGCCAGCAGTTCGGCGAACACCGGGGAGCTGTTTTTT. Translation: CASSSANTGELFF.

The V gene is TRBV25-1, the J gene TRBJ2-1; maybe TRBD1 (5 bases). Germline V gene sequence: CDR1 MGHDK, CDR2 SYGVNS. The CDR3 contains 16 residues. Trimming cost V 2 bases and J 2 bases, with 13 bases left between them. This CDR3 reads CASSEKGQGTYNEQFF. The CDR3 DNA is TGTGCCAGCAGTGAAAAGGGGCAGGGCACCTACAATGAGCAGTTCTTC.

This clonotype was detected only a few times. This rearrangement joins TRBV12-3 or TRBV12-4 to TRBJ2-5; D perhaps matches TRBD1 (6 bases). This CDR3 region has 16 residues. Trimming took 6 bases from V and 3 from J, leaving 20 bases between them. CDR3 DNA sequence: TGTGCCAGCAGGACTACAGGGACCGTAAAGGAAGAGACCCAGTACTTC. It yields the protein CASRTTGTVKEETQYF.

This clonotype turned up a few times. The rearrangement uses TRBV28 and TRBJ2-7; 9 bases map to TRBD2. There are 16 residues in the CDR3. The trim removed 2 bases at V and 7 bases at J, leaving 12 bases unmatched. Germline V gene data show CDR1 as MDHEN and CDR2 as SYDVKM. CDR3 residues: CASSLNPGLAATEQYF. In nucleotides, the CDR3 is TGTGCCAGCAGTTTAAATCCGGGACTAGCCGCTACGGAGCAGTACTTC.

This clonotype was counted at least ten times. The CDR3 sequence: CASREGQGHEQFF. As DNA, the CDR3 is TGTGCCAGCAGGGAAGGACAGGGCCATGAGCAGTTCTTC. The gene calls are TRBV6-6 and TRBJ2-1; 8 bases are shared with TRBD1. The CDR3 is 13 residues long. Germline V gene sequence: CDR1 MNHNY, CDR2 SVGAGI (reference sequence). V lost 6 bases and J lost 8; bases outside the gene matches: 6.

V gene TRBV9 combines with J gene TRBJ2-1; 12 bases align to TRBD2. CDR3 length equals 15 residues. The J segment lost 9 bases and the V segment lost 2 bases, leaving 6 bases of the junction unmatched. The V gene's germline CDR1 is SGDLS and CDR2 YYNGEE. The CDR3 coding sequence is TGTGCCAGCAGCGTTTCTAGCGGGGGGGTACGTGAGCAGTTCTTC. The encoded protein is CASSVSSGGVREQFF.

This clonotype was found a few times. The V gene is TRBV6-2 or TRBV6-3, the J gene TRBJ2-3; D call uncertain. CDR1 and CDR2 from the germline V gene are MNHEY and SVGEGT. The CDR3 has 16 amino acids. Trimming left V 7 bases short and J 2 bases short, with 19 bases between. Here the CDR3 reads CASNSAHGRATDTQYF. The CDR3, as DNA: TGTGCCAGCAACTCCGCTCACGGTCGGGCCACAGATACGCAGTATTTT.

This clonotype has at least ten counts. The V and J genes are TRBV7-9 and TRBJ2-1; D is undetermined. The CDR3 has 15 residues. Germline V gene data show CDR1 as SEHNR and CDR2 as FQNEAQ (reference sequence). The V and J ends lost 4 bases and 0 bases respectively, with 10 bases between them. The DNA for the CDR3 is TGTGCCAGCAGCTCGACTGTGAGCTCCTACAATGAGCAGTTCTTC. It specifies CASSSTVSSYNEQFF.

This clonotype came up many times. The V and J genes are TRBV4-1 and TRBJ2-7, with TRBD1 matching 8 bases. The CDR3 is 14 residues long. Germline CDR1 reads MGHRA; CDR2 reads YSYEKL. V shed 5 bases and J 3 bases; nucleotides not matched to a gene: 6. The CDR3, as DNA: TGCGCCAGCAGCGCGCGGACAGGGTTCTACGAGCAGTACTTC. This sequence encodes CASSARTGFYEQYF.

This clonotype was recorded a few times. The V and J genes are TRBV4-3 and TRBJ2-7, with 9 bases lining up with TRBD1. The CDR3 has 16 residues. J lost 3 bases, V lost 1 base, and 7 bases had no gene match. The germline V gene has CDR1 LGHNA and CDR2 YSLEER. In DNA form, the CDR3 reads TGCGCCAGCAGCCAAGCCCGACAGGGGGTCGGCTACGAGCAGTACTTC. Encoded protein: CASSQARQGVGYEQYF.

This clonotype has ten or more counts. The chain uses TRBV9 and TRBJ2-2; tentatively, D is TRBD2 (5 bases). V was cut by 6 bases and J by 6 bases, with 9 bases left in between. This CDR3 spans 12 amino acids. Per germline, CDR1 SGDLS and CDR2 YYNGEE. CDR3 loop: CASTSKSGELFF. CDR3 in DNA: TGTGCCAGCACTAGCAAGTCCGGGGAGCTGTTTTTT.

In this sample, this clonotype turned up a few times. The V call is TRBV4-2, the J call TRBJ2-7; D unclear. V lost 4 bases, J lost 1 base, and 11 bases lay in between. The CDR3 is 14 residues long. CDR1 and CDR2 from the germline V gene are LGHNA and YNFKEQ. CDR3 sequence reads: CASSRPGLSYEQYF. The DNA for the CDR3 is TGTGCCAGCAGCCGGCCAGGCCTGTCCTACGAGCAGTACTTC.

As to this clonotype: A single base separates this from a much larger clone, so it may be a read error. The chain links TRBV3-1 to TRBJ2-1; TRBD2 agrees at 11 bases. V was clipped by 6 bases and J by 3 bases; unmatched bases: 4. Germline CDR1 and CDR2: LGHDT and YNNKEL (reference sequence). This CDR3 is 15 amino acids long. The CDR3 loop is CASRPGTSGYNEQFF. The CDR3 region has the DNA TGTGCCAGCAGACCCGGGACTAGCGGCTACAATGAGCAGTTCTTC.

This clonotype was counted many times. The genes are TRBV29-1 and TRBJ2-4, with D unresolved. The length of the CDR3 is 12 residues. Germline V gives CDR1 SQVTM, CDR2 ANQGSEA. Trimming cost V 2 bases and J 12 bases, with 14 bases left between them. CDR3 sequence reads: CSVETAAWSQYF. The DNA for the CDR3 is TGCAGCGTTGAAACGGCGGCCTGGTCTCAGTACTTC.

Many counts were recorded for this clonotype. The chain uses TRBV28 and TRBJ2-4; TRBD1 aligns across 7 bases. Germline V lookup: CDR1 MDHEN, CDR2 SYDVKM. This CDR3 has 16 residues. J lost 3 bases, V lost 5 bases, and 10 bases had no gene match. CDR3 in DNA: TGTGCCAGCAGTCCTCGGGACAGACTGGGCAAAAACATTCAGTACTTC. This sequence encodes CASSPRDRLGKNIQYF.